Below, one TCR beta chain is given with its context. Its specificity is unknown. The data derive from a study of human T cells and chemical hapten exposure. The study's findings and limits: Significantly greater numbers of large CDR3 similarity clusters came from expanded TCRs than from controls.

Time point described: patch test 1, 2 weeks after DPC sensitization. Treatment: therapeutic diphenylcyclopropenone sensitization with weekly scalp DPC. One entry per CDR3 protein results from TCRdb running MiXCR on the RACE reads. Among tens of thousands of distinct CDR3 sequences listed, about 10% were seen once. Sequenced here: whole blood, sampled in connection with sensitization to the hapten diphenylcyclopropenone (DPC). This TCR derives from a man between 40 and 49 years old with alopecia areata. Some clones in this sample may be carry-over from other donors' samples.

The CDR3 region has the DNA TGCAGCGTTGAAGATAAGGTCTGGAAGGACAGGGAGCAGTTCTTC. Amino acid sequence: CSVEDKVWKDREQFF. This chain joins TRBV29-1 and TRBJ2-1, with 7 bases aligning to TRBD1. V trimming: 0 bases; J trimming: 10 bases; junction bases outside the gene matches: 12. The CDR3 length is 15 residues. From germline, CDR1 is SQVTM and CDR2 ANQGSEA.